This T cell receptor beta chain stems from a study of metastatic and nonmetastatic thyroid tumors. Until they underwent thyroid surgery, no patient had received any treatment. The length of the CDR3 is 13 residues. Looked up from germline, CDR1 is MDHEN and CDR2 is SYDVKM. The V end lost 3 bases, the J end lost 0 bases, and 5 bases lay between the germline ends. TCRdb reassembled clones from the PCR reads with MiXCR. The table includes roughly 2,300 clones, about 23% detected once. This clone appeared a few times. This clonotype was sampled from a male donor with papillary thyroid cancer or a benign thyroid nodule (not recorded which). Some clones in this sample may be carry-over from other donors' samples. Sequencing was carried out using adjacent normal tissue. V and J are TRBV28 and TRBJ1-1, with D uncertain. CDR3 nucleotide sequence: TGTGCCAGCAGTTTGCGAGTGAACACTGAAGCTTTCTTT. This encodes CASSLRVNTEAFF.